The 27 T cell receptor beta chains in this list originate from one sample, sequenced in a study of cytotoxic CD8 clonotypes in ibrutinib-treated CLL. The protocol was immunoSEQ multiplex PCR, while the TCRdb copy is restricted to in-frame clones and leaves out a portion. Counted here are some 130,000 clones, approximately 85% occurring once; the ten biggest clones make up about 2%. The input for sequencing was PBMCs, taken after 24 months of ibrutinib treatment. These receptors all come from a human donor with chronic lymphocytic leukemia.

About this clone: At the DNA level, this CDR3 is encoded by other sequences in the same sample as well. The CDR3 bases are TGCGCCAGCAGCTTGGAGGGATCCTACGAGCAGTACTTC. Its translation: CASSLEGSYEQYF. The genes are TRBV5-1 and TRBJ2-7; D call uncertain. The CDR3 has 13 residues. V gave up 0 bases and J gave up 1 base, with 5 bases separating them. Germline V gene lookup returns CDR1 SGHRS and CDR2 YFSETQ.

The rearrangement uses TRBV25-1 and TRBJ1-3, with 7 bases lining up with TRBD1. The CDR3 is 16 amino acids. Germline loops: CDR1 MGHDK, CDR2 SYGVNS. Trimming cost V 4 bases and J 0 bases; bases outside gene matches: 6. DNA of the CDR3: TGTGCCAGCAGTGCGGGACAGTTACTCTCTGGAAACACCATATATTTT. It codes for CASSAGQLLSGNTIYF.

The gene calls are TRBV5-1 and TRBJ1-5, with 7 nucleotides matching TRBD1. This CDR3 has 13 residues. Looked up from germline, CDR1 is SGHRS and CDR2 is YFSETQ. After removal of 4 bases from V and 6 bases from J, the junction contained 4 bases not matched to a gene. The chain's CDR3 is CASSVRGTQPQHF. CDR3 DNA: TGCGCCAGCAGCGTCAGGGGGACTCAGCCCCAGCATTTT.

V usage is TRBV9 and J usage is TRBJ2-3, with 8 bases aligning to TRBD2. Germline-derived CDR1 and CDR2 are SGDLS and YYNGEE. Trimming took 6 bases from V and 2 from J; bases not matched to a gene: 5. This CDR3 spans 14 amino acids. CDR3: CASNSAGDTDTQYF. The CDR3 DNA reads as TGTGCCAGCAACTCAGCGGGAGACACAGATACGCAGTATTTT.

The V and J genes are TRBV5-1 and TRBJ1-3; unclear D gene. V was pared by 0 bases and J by 0 bases, with 7 bases between. The V gene's germline CDR1 is SGHRS and CDR2 YFSETQ. The CDR3 loop spans 15 amino acids. The CDR3 sequence is CASSLAGVSGNTIYF. The DNA for the CDR3 is TGCGCCAGCAGCTTGGCCGGGGTCTCTGGAAACACCATATATTTT.

The chain employs TRBV19 and TRBJ2-5, with D possibly called TRBD1 or TRBD2 (7 bases each). Germline CDR1 and CDR2: LNHDA and SQIVND (reference sequence). The CDR3 loop spans 15 amino acids. V was trimmed by 3 bases and J by 5 bases, leaving 16 bases between them. The CDR3 DNA follows: TGTGCCAGTAGTATGCCAGGGGGGGCCGTTGAGACCCAGTACTTC. As protein: CASSMPGGAVETQYF.

The genes are TRBV6-6 and TRBJ2-7; 8 bases fit TRBD1. V lost 5 bases and J lost 5; bases outside the gene matches: 8. The CDR3 is 14 residues long. Germline values: CDR1 MNHNY, CDR2 SVGAGI (reference sequence). The CDR3 sequence is CASSNGDRRDEQYF. The DNA of the CDR3 is TGTGCCAGCAGTAACGGGGACAGGAGGGACGAGCAGTACTTC.

Comments on this clone: Mismatch with germline at one junction end may stem from a read error. The chain joins TRBV30 to TRBJ1-5; D might be TRBD1 (6 bases). The germline gives CDR1 GTSNPN, CDR2 SVGIG (reference sequence). The CDR3 has 15 residues. The CDR3 nucleotides read TGTGCCTGGAGTGTACCCGGGGGCCCCTATCAGTCCCAGCATTTT. This codes for CAWSVPGGPYQSQHF.

The J gene is TRBJ1-1, the V gene TRBV6-1; D remains ambiguous. Looked up from germline, CDR1 is MNHNS and CDR2 is SASEGT. V lost 2 bases and J lost 7, with 8 bases in between. The CDR3 is 12 amino acids. CDR3 sequence reads: CASSEQLYEAFF. The CDR3 nucleotides are TGTGCCAGCAGTGAACAGTTGTATGAAGCTTTCTTT.

This chain links TRBV21-1 with TRBJ2-7; the table's D call, TRBD2, was not checked against the DNA. TRBV21-1 is flagged as a pseudogene. The CDR3 extends over 15 amino acids. The CDR3 DNA reads TGTGCCAGCAGGGGGCGGGAGGGGGTATTAGTGGAGCAGTACTTC. It codes for CASRGREGVLVEQYF.

The rearrangement joins TRBV7-2 to TRBJ2-1; D is perhaps TRBD2 (5 bases). The CDR3 contains 17 residues. V gave up 5 bases and J gave up 10 bases, with 27 bases separating them. Per the germline V gene, CDR1 is SGHTA and CDR2 is FQGNSA. CDR3: CASSLTKALARFGEQFF. The CDR3 DNA follows: TGTGCCAGCAGCCTAACCAAAGCCCTAGCAAGGTTCGGCGAGCAGTTCTTC. The complete variable domain, with remaining parts taken from reference TRBV7-2 and TRBJ2-1, reads GAGVSQSPSNKVTEKGKDVELRCDPISGHTALYWYRQSLGQGLEFLIYFQGNSAPDKSGLPSDRFSAERTGGSVSTLTIQRTQQEDSAVYLCASSLTKALARFGEQFFGPGTRLTVL.

CDR3 DNA: TGTGCCAGCAGCTGGACTAGCGGGGACTACGAGCAGTACTTC. It specifies CASSWTSGDYEQYF. The gene calls are TRBV7-2 and TRBJ2-7; the match to TRBD2 covers 12 bases. From germline, CDR1 is SGHTA and CDR2 FQGNSA. There are 14 residues in the CDR3. V dropped 4 bases and J dropped 3; count of bases not matched to a gene: 1.

The J gene is TRBJ2-5, the V gene TRBV5-6, with TRBD2 matching over 7 bases. V lost 4 bases to trimming and J lost 5 bases; unmatched junction nucleotides: 14. The CDR3 covers 16 residues. Germline V gene sequence: CDR1 SGHDT, CDR2 YYEEEE. CDR3 bases: TGTGCCAGCAGCACCCTATCGCGGGGGATACGGGAGACCCAGTACTTC. It yields the protein CASSTLSRGIRETQYF.

The gene calls are TRBV6-1 and TRBJ1-2; no definite D call. Trimming removed 5 bases at V and 4 bases at J, with 17 bases between. Germline CDR1 is MNHNS and CDR2 is SASEGT. The CDR3 length is 15 residues. CDR3 residues: CASSLDLPATYGYTF. For the CDR3, the DNA is TGTGCCAGCAGTTTGGACCTCCCAGCCACCTATGGCTACACCTTC.

The chain couples TRBV27 to TRBJ1-5; unclear D gene. In germline, CDR1 is MNHEY, CDR2 SMNVEV (reference sequence). The CDR3 spans 16 residues. Trimming removed 5 bases from V and 4 bases from J, with 18 bases in between. CDR3 nucleotide sequence: TGTGCCAGCAGTCCTAGCGGAAGCAGTTTGAATCAGCCCCAGCATTTT. Protein sequence: CASSPSGSSLNQPQHF.

This chain joins TRBV9 and TRBJ2-1; TRBD2 might be the D (6 bases). This CDR3 spans 15 amino acids. Germline loops: CDR1 SGDLS, CDR2 YYNGEE. V was cut by 0 bases and J by 9 bases, with 16 bases left in between. The CDR3 coding sequence is TGTGCCAGCAGCGTAGGCGTAGCGGAGGCGAGTGAGCAGTTCTTC. This sequence encodes CASSVGVAEASEQFF.

The chain employs TRBV28 and TRBJ1-1, with D possibly being TRBD1 (5 bases). Germline V gene sequence: CDR1 MDHEN, CDR2 SYDVKM. The CDR3 spans 15 residues. V dropped 0 bases and J dropped 5 bases, with 13 bases sitting between them. The CDR3 nucleotides read TGTGCCAGCAGTTTATGGCCCGGGGGGAATACTGAAGCTTTCTTT. This translates into CASSLWPGGNTEAFF.

Details on this clone: The sample has other DNA sequences that encode this CDR3 too. The chain has TRBV6-1 and TRBJ1-5; possible D gene TRBD1, 5 bases. CDR1 and CDR2 from the germline V gene are MNHNS and SASEGT. The CDR3 spans 11 residues. The germline V and J ends were trimmed by 3 bases and 9 bases, with 6 bases remaining between them. In DNA form, the CDR3 reads TGTGCCAGCAGTGAGGGGCTGCCCCAGCATTTT. As protein: CASSEGLPQHF.

The chain links TRBV4-3 to TRBJ2-4, with 7 bases aligning to TRBD2. This CDR3 comprises 18 residues. V shed 2 bases and J 2 bases; nucleotides not matched to a gene: 12. Germline CDR1 reads LGHNA; CDR2 reads YSLEER. The CDR3 nucleotides read TGCGCCAGCAGCCAAAAGACGTCCGGGAGGCTTTCCAAAAACATTCAGTACTTC. Residues: CASSQKTSGRLSKNIQYF.

The chain employs TRBV5-5 and TRBJ1-2, with D possibly being TRBD1 (6 bases). The CDR3 is 16 amino acids. The germline CDR1 and CDR2 sequences are SGHKS and YYEKEE (reference sequence). V was shortened by 3 bases and J by 8 bases, with 23 bases between the two germline ends. CDR3 DNA sequence: TGTGCCAGCAGCTCCAAATATGAGACCGGGACAAGGGGCTACACCTTC. Translating gives CASSSKYETGTRGYTF.

This chain joins TRBV19 and TRBJ2-4; TRBD2 might be the D (6 bases). Germline V gene lookup returns CDR1 LNHDA and CDR2 SQIVND (reference sequence). Trimming shortened V by 0 bases and J by 0 bases, and 18 bases separated the two germline ends. The CDR3 runs 19 residues. CDR3 in amino acids: CASSIELAETTLAKNIQYF. The CDR3 DNA reads as TGTGCCAGTAGTATAGAGTTAGCGGAAACCACACTAGCCAAAAACATTCAGTACTTC.

J is TRBJ2-7 and V is TRBV5-1; weak D call: TRBD1 (6 bases). V gave up 4 bases and J gave up 6 bases, with 17 bases separating them. The CDR3 has 14 amino acids. Germline CDR1 is SGHRS and CDR2 is YFSETQ. DNA for the CDR3: TGCGCCAGCAGCCCCGGGGCAGGGGCCTCCGAGCAGTACTTC. This sequence encodes CASSPGAGASEQYF. Supplemented by reference TRBV5-1 and TRBJ2-7, the full variable domain reads KAGVTQTPRYLIKTRGQQVTLSCSPISGHRSVSWYQQTPGQGLQFLFEYFSETQRNKGNFPGRFSGRQFSNSRSEMNVSTLELGDSALYLCASSPGAGASEQYFGPGTRLTVT.

V is TRBV28 and J is TRBJ2-1; 10 nucleotides agree with TRBD2. CDR1 and CDR2 (germline): MDHEN, SYDVKM. The V gene end was trimmed by 8 bases and the J gene end by 3 bases; junction bases not matched to a gene: 13. The CDR3 consists of 17 residues. In nucleotides, the CDR3 is TGTGCCAGCCGGCCCCACAGGACTAGCGGACGCTACAATGAGCAGTTCTTC. It specifies CASRPHRTSGRYNEQFF. The full variable domain, in which reference TRBV28 and TRBJ2-1 provide the parts outside the CDR3, is DVKVTQSSRYLVKRTGEKVFLECVQDMDHENMFWYRQDPGLGLRLIYFSYDVKMKEKGDIPEGYSVSREKKERFSLILESASTNQTSMYLCASRPHRTSGRYNEQFFGPGTRLTVL.

J is TRBJ1-2 and V is TRBV28; 10 bases map to TRBD1. V trimming: 1 base; J trimming: 11 bases; junction bases outside the gene matches: 7. Germline CDR1 reads MDHEN; CDR2 reads SYDVKM. The CDR3 is made up of 14 amino acids. The CDR3 reads CASSLSGDRGKYTF. The CDR3 nucleotides are TGTGCCAGCAGTTTATCAGGGGACAGGGGAAAGTACACCTTC.

The CDR3 nucleotides read TGTGCCAGTAGTAGTTTGACAGACTCCTACGAGCAGTACTTC. It translates to CASSSLTDSYEQYF. This chain connects TRBV19 to TRBJ2-7, with D tentatively TRBD1 (5 bases). This CDR3 is 14 amino acids long. The germline gives CDR1 LNHDA, CDR2 SQIVND (reference sequence). Trimming stripped 4 bases from V and 0 bases from J, with 10 bases between. The full variable domain, with the rest looked up from reference TRBV19 and TRBJ2-7, is DGGITQSPKYLFRKEGQNVTLSCEQNLNHDAMYWYRQDPGQGLRLIYYSQIVNDFQKGDIAEGYSVSREKKESFPLTVTSAQKNPTAFYLCASSSLTDSYEQYFGPGTRLTVT.

This sequence joins TRBV4-2 and TRBJ2-7; 10 bases map to TRBD1. From germline, CDR1 is LGHNA and CDR2 YNFKEQ. CDR3 length: 16 residues. Trimming took 4 bases from V and 4 from J; bases not matched to a gene: 10. The CDR3 loop reads CASSLGQGYTGYEQYF. The DNA of the CDR3 is TGTGCCAGCAGCCTGGGACAGGGGTATACGGGGTACGAGCAGTACTTC.

The chain links TRBV2 to TRBJ2-4; perhaps D is TRBD1 or TRBD2 (5 bases each). The V end lost 6 bases, the J end lost 0 bases, and 15 bases lay between the germline ends. The CDR3 loop spans 16 amino acids. From germline, CDR1 is SNHLY and CDR2 FYNNEI. CDR3 protein: CASSDIMGVAKNIQYF. The DNA for the CDR3 is TGTGCCAGCAGCGATATTATGGGGGTAGCCAAAAACATTCAGTACTTC. Full variable domain (missing parts from reference TRBV2 and TRBJ2-4): EPEVTQTPSHQVTQMGQEVILRCVPISNHLYFYWYRQILGQKVEFLVSFYNNEISEKSEIFDDQFSVERPDGSNFTLKIRSTKLEDSAMYFCASSDIMGVAKNIQYFGAGTRLSVL.